This entry features one T cell receptor (beta chain) sequence. Its antigen is not identified. Using immunoSEQ multiplex PCR, the repertoire was profiled, and TCRdb retains in-frame clones only, with some absent. The repertoire consists of 20,000 to 25,000 clones, with approximately 75% occurring once and the leading ten covering around 5.6%. Trimming cost V 0 bases and J 4 bases, with 10 bases left between them. CDR1 is SGHDN, CDR2 FVKESK, per germline. The CDR3 spans 15 residues. The data are from a study of immune evolution from preneoplasia to lung adenocarcinoma. The study, taken as a whole, reports: Normal lung had highest clonality; later lesions appeared denser, more diverse.

The specimen sequenced was FFPE invasive lung adenocarcinoma tissue. J is TRBJ2-1 and V is TRBV14; perhaps TRBD2 as D (5 bases). The TCR sequence derives from a person between 55 and 69 years old with lung adenocarcinoma. CDR3 residues: CASSQDGERYNEQFF. CDR3 in DNA: TGTGCCAGCAGCCAAGACGGGGAGCGGTACAATGAGCAGTTCTTC.